These T cell receptor beta chains were read from a single sample in a study of T-cell memory formation after mild COVID-19. Using its own MiXCR run on the 5' RACE reads, TCRdb lists one record per CDR3 protein. The table records fewer than 700,000 distinct CDR3 sequences, more than 15% of them present only once. Specimen: PBMCs or a T cell subset sorted from them (not recorded which). These receptors all stem from an adult woman who had mild COVID-19 (a few samples of this study predate the infection). Cell type and time point are not known. Each CDR3 is given with its conserved first and last residue. A D gene is named only where the DNA matches it firmly. A clone size is listed for some rows: how often the clone was seen (once, few, many), or a class if it is expanded.

DNA: TGCAGTGCTCGGACACCTTTTGGAGGTGGGGCCAACGTCCTGACTTTC; CDR3: CSARTPFGGGANVLTF; size: .; J: TRBJ2-6; D: .; length: 16; V: TRBV20-1
DNA: TGCGCCAGCAGGTCCCAAGAGAACACTGAAGCTTTCTTT; CDR3: CASRSQENTEAFF; size: many; J: TRBJ1-1; D: .; length: 13; V: TRBV5-1
DNA: TGTGCCAGCAGTTTAGCGTATCTAGCGGGCTTTGGCAATGAGCAGTTCTTC; CDR3: CASSLAYLAGFGNEQFF; size: few; J: TRBJ2-1; D: TRBD2; length: 17; V: TRBV12-3/TRBV12-4
DNA: TGCGCCAGCAGCTCGAACAGGGGGCCTGGCTACACCTTC; CDR3: CASSSNRGPGYTF; size: .; J: TRBJ1-2; D: TRBD1; length: 13; V: TRBV5-1
DNA: TGCGCCAGCAGCCCCTACGATAGGGTAGTTTCGGAAAAACTGTTTTTT; CDR3: CASSPYDRVVSEKLFF; size: .; J: TRBJ1-4; D: .; length: 16; V: TRBV5-1
DNA: TGTGCCAGCAGATCCGGGACCGATACCGGGGAGCTGTTTTTT; CDR3: CASRSGTDTGELFF; size: once; J: TRBJ2-2; D: .; length: 14; V: TRBV2
DNA: TGTGCCAGCAGCGCAACAGGGCCTTATGGCTACACCTTC; CDR3: CASSATGPYGYTF; size: few; J: TRBJ1-2; D: .; length: 13; V: TRBV9
DNA: TGTGCCAGCAGCTTCCGATCCCTAGCGGCAACTCCAACGGCCAAAAACATTCAGTACTTC; CDR3: CASSFRSLAATPTAKNIQYF; size: .; J: TRBJ2-4; D: TRBD2; length: 20; V: TRBV7-2
DNA: TGCAGTGCTAGAGACACGGGGGGAGCAGATACGCAGTATTTT; CDR3: CSARDTGGADTQYF; size: few; J: TRBJ2-3; D: TRBD2; length: 14; V: TRBV20-1
DNA: TGTGCCAGTAGTCCGAGGGACAGCCGAGAGGAAAAACTGTTTTTT; CDR3: CASSPRDSREEKLFF; size: few; J: TRBJ1-4; D: TRBD1; length: 15; V: TRBV19
DNA: TGCAGTGCTAGAGAACAGTTTCCTGGTGAAGCTTTCTTT; CDR3: CSAREQFPGEAFF; size: .; J: TRBJ1-1; D: .; length: 13; V: TRBV20-1
DNA: TGTGCCAGCAGACAGGGGCTCAATCAGCCCCAGCATTTT; CDR3: CASRQGLNQPQHF; size: few; J: TRBJ1-5; D: TRBD1; length: 13; V: TRBV19
DNA: TGTGCCAGCAGCCATACCTCGGGGTCTAATTCACCCCTCCACTTT; CDR3: CASSHTSGSNSPLHF; size: .; J: TRBJ1-6; D: .; length: 15; V: TRBV7-2
DNA: TGTGCCAGCAGTTACTTGGTAGCGGGGGTTCAGGATACGCAGTATTTT; CDR3: CASSYLVAGVQDTQYF; size: .; J: TRBJ2-3; D: TRBD2; length: 16; V: TRBV6-5
DNA: TGCAGTGCTAGAGTTGAAGGTGGGGGTCGAAATCAGCCCCAGCATTTT; CDR3: CSARVEGGGRNQPQHF; size: .; J: TRBJ1-5; D: .; length: 16; V: TRBV20-1
DNA: TGTGCCAGCAGTTACTCGTCGTCGAGCGCGAACACCGGGGAGCTGTTTTTT; CDR3: CASSYSSSSANTGELFF; size: .; J: TRBJ2-2; D: .; length: 17; V: TRBV6-2/TRBV6-3
DNA: TGTGCCAGCAGTGAATTGAGTTCGCTTGAGGACACCTCGAACACCGGGGAGCTGTTTTTT; CDR3: CASSELSSLEDTSNTGELFF; size: few; J: TRBJ2-2; D: .; length: 20; V: TRBV2
DNA: TGTGCCAGCAGCCAAGACATAGATTTGGGCAGCATTAATGAAAAACTGTTTTTT; CDR3: CASSQDIDLGSINEKLFF; size: .; J: TRBJ1-4; D: .; length: 18; V: TRBV3-1
DNA: TGCGCCAGCAGCTTGGGGGCTAGCGGGCCCTTGGAGACCCAGTACTTC; CDR3: CASSLGASGPLETQYF; size: many; J: TRBJ2-5; D: TRBD2; length: 16; V: TRBV5-1
DNA: TGTGCCAGCTCGCAGGCTTTGGTCGGAACCTACAATGAGCAGTTCTTC; CDR3: CASSQALVGTYNEQFF; size: .; J: TRBJ2-1; D: .; length: 16; V: TRBV18
DNA: TGTGCCAGCAGTTTACGAGGGGGGCGCATGAAGGGCCCCGGGGAGCTGTTTTTT; CDR3: CASSLRGGRMKGPGELFF; size: .; J: TRBJ2-2; D: .; length: 18; V: TRBV12-3/TRBV12-4
DNA: TGTGCCAGCAGTGAACTGGAATCGGCCGCGCCCCAGCATTTT; CDR3: CASSELESAAPQHF; size: few; J: TRBJ1-5; D: .; length: 14; V: TRBV25-1
DNA: TGTGCCAGCAGGAAACTAGCGGGAGTAGGAGATGAGCAGTTCTTC; CDR3: CASRKLAGVGDEQFF; size: .; J: TRBJ2-1; D: TRBD2; length: 15; V: TRBV6-2/TRBV6-3
DNA: TGTGCCAGCAGTCAAATCTGGGGACAAGGCTATGGCTACACCTTC; CDR3: CASSQIWGQGYGYTF; size: .; J: TRBJ1-2; D: .; length: 15; V: TRBV6-5
DNA: TGTGCCAGCAGCCAGGCTGCAACGTTTGGCTCCTACGAGCAGTACTTC; CDR3: CASSQAATFGSYEQYF; size: few; J: TRBJ2-7; D: .; length: 16; V: TRBV3-1
DNA: TGTGCCAGCAGTTTGGAGGGGATTAACACTGAAGCTTTCTTT; CDR3: CASSLEGINTEAFF; size: few; J: TRBJ1-1; D: .; length: 14; V: TRBV6-5
DNA: TGTGCCTGGAGTGTATTATCGCTTCTCTCTGGAAACACCATATATTTT; CDR3: CAWSVLSLLSGNTIYF; size: few; J: TRBJ1-3; D: .; length: 16; V: TRBV30
DNA: TGTGCCAGCAGACGGCTAGCGGGAGGGGATTGGGATACGCAGTATTTT; CDR3: CASRRLAGGDWDTQYF; size: .; J: TRBJ2-3; D: TRBD2; length: 16; V: TRBV7-2